The present T cell receptor (beta chain) was sequenced within a study of cytomegalovirus exposure and HLA in healthy donors. At the level of the study: Ancestry clustering placed about 86% of over 300 genotyped donors in the Caucasian-associated cluster. Study-wide points: The study dropped some indistinguishable V segments, TRBV6-2 and TRBV6-3 among them.

At sampling all donors were nominally healthy, likely with unrecorded immune exposures. Trimming took 3 bases from V and 12 from J, leaving 25 bases between them. The CDR3 is made up of 16 amino acids. Germline-derived CDR1 and CDR2 are SGHRS and YFSETQ. The PCR used 60 Vbeta and 13 Jbeta primers. Clones were sequenced by immunoSEQ multiplex PCR, and TCRdb holds only the in-frame ones, with some missing. The sample lists about 200,000 clones; 60% to 85% were seen once. Remarks on this clone: Its antigen is still unknown.

This receptor was taken from a man aged 35 to 55 in good health and CMV-seronegative. This chain uses TRBV5-1 with TRBJ2-1, with D maybe TRBD2 (5 bases). Sequencing used PBMCs. CDR3 amino acids: CASSSRVGVPPLGQFF. The DNA of the CDR3 is TGCGCCAGCAGCTCGAGAGTCGGGGTCCCCCCGCTAGGGCAGTTCTTC.